This T cell receptor beta chain is from a study of shared clonotypes between healthy human individuals. Findings of the study overall: The sharing of roughly 5% of naive CD4 clonotypes was seen across a few donors.

Germline CDR1 reads SGHRS; CDR2 reads YFSETQ. The J segment lost 2 bases and the V segment lost 1 base, leaving 4 bases of the junction unmatched. The CDR3 covers 15 residues. The assay was run at deep level. Sequencing was performed with immunoSEQ multiplex PCR; in TCRdb, only in-frame clones are kept and a portion is missing. This sample has approximately 700,000 clones, with around three quarters found just once. As concerns this clone: The antigen remains undetermined.

The J gene is TRBJ2-5, the V gene TRBV5-1, with 8 nucleotides matching TRBD2. The sequencing input was memory CD4+ T cells sorted from blood. The sample's subset: CD45RA-negative fraction. The TCR was taken from a woman aged 25 to 45 in good health. CDR3 sequence reads: CASSLSSGMQETQYF. CDR3 DNA sequence: TGCGCCAGCAGCTTGAGTAGCGGGATGCAAGAGACCCAGTACTTC.